A single T cell receptor (beta chain) is shown here with its context. The antigen it recognizes is unknown. It has no much larger one-base neighbor in the sample; base qualities were not kept. In the prospective study, participants were about 18 to 100 years old, resided in 24 geographic areas of the United States, and were enrolled through a virtual design. To assign participants to cohorts, the prospective study relied on clinical history that participants themselves reported in a screening survey and a study questionnaire. Exposed participants had been in contact with someone with a PCR-confirmed or clinician-diagnosed COVID-19 case within 2 weeks of study entry. In the prospective study, whole blood, serum and a nasopharyngeal or oropharyngeal swab were collected from each participant by mobile phlebotomists. Additional blood draws and questionnaires over an approximately two-month period could optionally be provided by prospective study participants. Before DNA extraction, prospective study blood samples were shipped either frozen or at room temperature.

The immunoSEQ Assay, a bias-controlled multiplex PCR, was used to amplify TCRbeta CDR3 regions from genomic DNA. Per the original workflow: Nucleated cell counts per sample were estimated from amplification of reference gene primers within the assay. To quantify the absolute abundance of each unique TCRbeta CDR3 rearrangement, sequence reads were collapsed and filtered. For each sample, productive Simpson clonality was calculated as the square root of Simpson's diversity index over productive rearrangements. The table comes from immuneACCESS by way of TCRdb, which keeps in-frame sequences with V and J called. Part of the clones is missing from these tables; in studies checked, under half for an unresolved V gene and the rest for unknown reasons. V and J calls and clone size are copied from that table; D and trimming were computed from the DNA. In all, the sample holds over 350,000 clones, and roughly 90% of those were seen once. Of the sample, roughly 0.9% is held by the ten largest clones.

The sample originates from a study of blood T cell repertoires in COVID-19 (dated by TCRdb to 2018 to 2020). Study-level background: The collaborator samples originated in the United States, Italy and Spain and spanned the acute and convalescent phases of COVID-19. Samples came from the ongoing ImmuneRACE study (first 160 participants) plus 1,254 subjects from 6 global collaborators. Subjects who had been exposed to COVID-19, were actively infected with it, or had recovered from it provided the deeply sampled blood TCRbeta repertoires that made up the dataset. The material from the prospective study consisted of cDNA or gDNA derived from T cells, B-cell-depleted T cells, or PBMCs. Where available, HLA class I and class II types were obtained from metadata supplied by the sample provider rather than from assay-based typing. Nearly every sample came with metadata listing a de-identified subject ID, COVID-19 status, age in years and sex. A freely available public database, intended as a resource for researchers studying the immune response to SARS-CoV-2, is where the repertoires were released. The study at large found these results: The quantity of clinical and demographic metadata differed by source and by participant and was supplied without curation.

V gives up 3 bases and J gives up 5 bases, and the segment between their germline ends measures 7 bases. The germline V gene (reference sequence) provides CDR1 SEHNR and CDR2 FQNEAQ. The CDR3 runs 13 residues from the cysteine to the phenylalanine. Only CDR3 DNA remains: 39 bases, in frame from the first base. Recombination joined TRBV7-9 with TRBJ1-4; TRBD1 is a possible D gene, resting on 6 matching bases. Sequencing input: PBMCs or T cells enriched from blood (not recorded which). This clonotype was sampled from a woman aged 40-49 years who had been exposed to COVID-19. The CDR3 sequence is CASSFGQNEKLFF. The DNA sequence is TGTGCCAGCAGCTTTGGACAGAATGAAAAACTGTTTTTT.